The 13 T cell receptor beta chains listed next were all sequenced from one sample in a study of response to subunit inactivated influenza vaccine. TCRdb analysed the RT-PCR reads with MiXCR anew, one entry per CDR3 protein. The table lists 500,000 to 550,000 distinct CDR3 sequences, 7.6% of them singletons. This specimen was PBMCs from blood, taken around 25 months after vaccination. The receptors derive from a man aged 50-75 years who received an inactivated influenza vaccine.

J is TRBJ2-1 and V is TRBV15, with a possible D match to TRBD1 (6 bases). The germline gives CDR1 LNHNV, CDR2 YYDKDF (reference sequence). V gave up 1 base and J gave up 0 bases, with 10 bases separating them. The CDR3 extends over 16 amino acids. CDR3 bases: TGTGCCACCAGCAGAGTGGGGGCTAGCTCCTACAATGAGCAGTTCTTC. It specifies CATSRVGASSYNEQFF.

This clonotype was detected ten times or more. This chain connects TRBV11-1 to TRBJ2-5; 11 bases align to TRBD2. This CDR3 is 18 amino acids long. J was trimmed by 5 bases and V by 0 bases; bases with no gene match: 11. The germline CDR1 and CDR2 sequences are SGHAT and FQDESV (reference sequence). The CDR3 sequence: CASSLAHLSGRALETQYF. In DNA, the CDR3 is TGTGCCAGCAGCTTAGCCCACCTTAGCGGGAGGGCCTTGGAGACCCAGTACTTC.

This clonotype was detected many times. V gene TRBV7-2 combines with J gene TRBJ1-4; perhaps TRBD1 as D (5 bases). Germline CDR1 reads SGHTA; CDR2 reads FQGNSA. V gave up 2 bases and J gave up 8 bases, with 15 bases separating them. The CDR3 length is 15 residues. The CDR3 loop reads CASSLNQGGYEKLFF. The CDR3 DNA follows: TGTGCCAGCAGCTTAAATCAGGGAGGTTACGAAAAACTGTTTTTT.

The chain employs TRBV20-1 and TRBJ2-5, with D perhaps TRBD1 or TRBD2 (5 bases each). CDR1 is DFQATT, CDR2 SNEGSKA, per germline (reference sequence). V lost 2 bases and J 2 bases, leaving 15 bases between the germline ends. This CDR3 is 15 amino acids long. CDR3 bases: TGCAGTGCTAGACCCAGGGCGGGTACTCAAGAGACCCAGTACTTC. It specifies CSARPRAGTQETQYF.

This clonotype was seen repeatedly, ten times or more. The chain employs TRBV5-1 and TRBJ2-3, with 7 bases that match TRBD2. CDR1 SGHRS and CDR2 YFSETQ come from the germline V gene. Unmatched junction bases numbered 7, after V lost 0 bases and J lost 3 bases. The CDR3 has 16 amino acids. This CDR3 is CASSLVSGAGTDTQYF. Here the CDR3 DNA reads TGCGCCAGCAGCTTGGTGAGCGGGGCTGGAACAGATACGCAGTATTTT.

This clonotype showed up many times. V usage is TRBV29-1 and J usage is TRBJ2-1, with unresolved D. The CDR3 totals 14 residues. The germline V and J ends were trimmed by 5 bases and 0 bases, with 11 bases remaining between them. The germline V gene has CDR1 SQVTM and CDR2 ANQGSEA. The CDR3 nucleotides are TGCAGCGTTCTCCCAGGAAACTCCTACAATGAGCAGTTCTTC. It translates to CSVLPGNSYNEQFF.

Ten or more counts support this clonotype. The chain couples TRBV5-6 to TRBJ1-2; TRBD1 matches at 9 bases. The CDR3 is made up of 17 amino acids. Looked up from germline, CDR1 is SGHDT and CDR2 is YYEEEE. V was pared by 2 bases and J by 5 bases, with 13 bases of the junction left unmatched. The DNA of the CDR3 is TGTGCCAGCAGCTTAGCCGGGACAGGGTTTGGATCATATGGCTACACCTTC. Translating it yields CASSLAGTGFGSYGYTF.

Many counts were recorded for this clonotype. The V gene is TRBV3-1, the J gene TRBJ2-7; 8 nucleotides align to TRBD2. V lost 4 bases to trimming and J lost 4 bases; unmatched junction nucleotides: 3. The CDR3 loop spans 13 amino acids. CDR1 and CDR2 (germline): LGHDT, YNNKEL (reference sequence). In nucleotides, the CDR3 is TGTGCCAGCAGCCCGGGACTAGGTTACGAGCAGTACTTC. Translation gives CASSPGLGYEQYF.

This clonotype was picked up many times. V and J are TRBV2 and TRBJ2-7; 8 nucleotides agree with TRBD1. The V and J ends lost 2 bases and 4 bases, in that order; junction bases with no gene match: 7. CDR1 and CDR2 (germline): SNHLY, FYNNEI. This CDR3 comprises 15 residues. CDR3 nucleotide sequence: TGTGCCAGCAGTGAACTGGCAGGGGGCGGTTACGAGCAGTACTTC. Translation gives CASSELAGGGYEQYF.

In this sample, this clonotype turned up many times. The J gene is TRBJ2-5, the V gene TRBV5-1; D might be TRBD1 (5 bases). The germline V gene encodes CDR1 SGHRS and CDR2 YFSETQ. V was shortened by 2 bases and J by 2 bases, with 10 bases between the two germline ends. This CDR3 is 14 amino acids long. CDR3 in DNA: TGCGCCAGCAGCTTATGGACAACTCAAGAGACCCAGTACTTC. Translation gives CASSLWTTQETQYF.

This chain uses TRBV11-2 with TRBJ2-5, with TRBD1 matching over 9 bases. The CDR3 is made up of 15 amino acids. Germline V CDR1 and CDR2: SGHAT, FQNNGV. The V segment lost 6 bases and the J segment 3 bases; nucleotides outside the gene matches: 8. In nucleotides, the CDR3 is TGTGCCAGCAGTTACAGGACAGGGGTTGAAGAGACCCAGTACTTC. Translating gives CASSYRTGVEETQYF.

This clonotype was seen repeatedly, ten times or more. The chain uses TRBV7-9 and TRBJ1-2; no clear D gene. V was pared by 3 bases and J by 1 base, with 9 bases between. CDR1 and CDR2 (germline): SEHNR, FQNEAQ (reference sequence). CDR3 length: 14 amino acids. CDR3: CASSFTQSNYGYTF. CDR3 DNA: TGTGCCAGCAGCTTTACCCAGAGTAACTATGGCTACACCTTC.

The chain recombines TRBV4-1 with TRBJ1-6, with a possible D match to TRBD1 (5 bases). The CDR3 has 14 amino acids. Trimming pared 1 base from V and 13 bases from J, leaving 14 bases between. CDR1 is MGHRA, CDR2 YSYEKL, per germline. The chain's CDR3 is CASSQVGGSPPLHF. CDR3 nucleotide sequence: TGCGCCAGCAGCCAAGTGGGGGGGTCACCCCCCCTCCACTTT.